Following are 15 T cell receptor beta chains from one sample sequenced in a study of T cell repertoires in cytomegalovirus infection. TCRdb called the reads again in MiXCR, with one record for every CDR3 protein. The sample has hundreds of thousands of distinct CDR3 sequences, 20% to 30% seen once. Sequencing used CD8+ T cells from PBMCs. The receptor set was obtained from a human donor in good health (CMV status not recorded). Some clones in this sample may be carry-over from other donors' samples.

This clonotype was counted a few times. The chain couples TRBV4-1 to TRBJ2-1, with 8 bases matching TRBD1. V lost 5 bases, J lost 7 bases, and 7 bases stayed unmatched. The CDR3 has 14 amino acids. CDR1 is MGHRA, CDR2 YSYEKL, per germline. This CDR3 reads CASSIDRGGNEQFF. Here the CDR3 DNA reads TGCGCCAGCAGCATAGACAGGGGTGGGAATGAGCAGTTCTTC.

The V gene is TRBV28, the J gene TRBJ2-5, with 9 nucleotides matching TRBD2. The length of the CDR3 is 14 residues. Trimming at V came to 6 bases and at J to 9 bases, leaving 11 bases not matched to a gene. Germline-derived CDR1 and CDR2 are MDHEN and SYDVKM. The DNA for the CDR3 is TGTGCCAGCAGCCCCGGGGTTAGCGGGGGATCCCAGTACTTC. Its translation: CASSPGVSGGSQYF.

The genes are TRBV2 and TRBJ1-3; TRBD1 is a possible D gene (5 bases). The CDR3 sequence is 15 residues long. Germline assignment: CDR1 SNHLY and CDR2 FYNNEI. V was cut by 6 bases and J by 2 bases, with 14 bases left in between. This CDR3 reads CASRFLEGTGNTIYF. The DNA of the CDR3 is TGTGCCAGCAGATTCCTCGAGGGGACTGGAAACACCATATATTTT.

The CDR3 DNA follows: TGCGCCAGCAGCCAAGATTTCGGGAATACTGAAGCTTTCTTT. It yields the protein CASSQDFGNTEAFF. This chain links TRBV4-3 with TRBJ1-1, with D hard to call. CDR1 and CDR2 (germline): LGHNA, YSLEER. This CDR3 has 14 amino acids. Trimming removed 0 bases at V and 5 bases at J, with 10 bases between.

This clonotype was seen a few times. J is TRBJ1-1 and V is TRBV7-9, with D maybe TRBD1 (5 bases). CDR3 length equals 15 residues. The V end was cut by 5 bases, the J end by 1 base, with 14 bases between. CDR1 and CDR2 (germline): SEHNR, FQNEAQ (reference sequence). For the CDR3, the DNA is TGTGCCAGCAGCCCCCGGGGGACGCGGAACACTGAAGCTTTCTTT. Its translation: CASSPRGTRNTEAFF.

This clonotype has more than one count but fewer than ten. The chain couples TRBV11-1 to TRBJ2-3; possible D gene TRBD1, 5 bases. The CDR3 is 15 amino acids. V lost 4 bases and J lost 0, with 11 bases in between. Germline V gene sequence: CDR1 SGHAT, CDR2 FQDESV (reference sequence). Written as DNA, the CDR3 is TGTGCCAGCAGCTACGGACAATTTAGCACAGATACGCAGTATTTT. Protein product: CASSYGQFSTDTQYF.

In this sample, this clonotype turned up many times. V usage is TRBV7-9 and J usage is TRBJ1-5; D possibly corresponds to TRBD1 (5 bases). There are 14 residues in the CDR3. The germline CDR1 and CDR2 sequences are SEHNR and FQNEAQ (reference sequence). Trimming took off 5 bases at V and 5 bases at J, with 13 bases between the two ends. The CDR3 DNA is TGTGCCAGCAGCCCGGGTGGGGGAGATCAGCCCCAGCATTTT. Translated: CASSPGGGDQPQHF.

Worth noting for this clonotype: The CDR3 does not end in the conserved phenylalanine or tryptophan, so this is likely a read error. The genes are TRBV7-4 and TRBJ2-2; TRBD1 matches at 10 bases. CDR3 length equals 17 residues. With V trimmed by 0 bases and J by 3 bases, 4 bases remained unmatched. Germline CDR1 is SGHVT and CDR2 is SQSDAQ. The CDR3 region is CASSLASGTGDTGELFL. Here the CDR3 DNA reads TGTGCCAGCAGCTTAGCATCGGGGACAGGGGACACCGGGGAGCTGTTTTTG.

This clonotype was seen repeatedly, ten times or more. The chain's CDR3 is CASSFRLAGGFTQETQYF. The CDR3 coding sequence is TGTGCCAGCAGCTTCCGACTAGCGGGGGGGTTCACCCAAGAGACCCAGTACTTC. This chain links TRBV7-2 with TRBJ2-5; 14 nucleotides match TRBD2. The CDR3 has 18 residues. V was pared by 3 bases and J by 1 base, with 7 bases of the junction left unmatched. The germline gives CDR1 SGHTA, CDR2 FQGNSA.

The chain recombines TRBV20-1 with TRBJ1-5; 7 bases are a match to TRBD1. CDR1 is DFQATT and CDR2 is SNEGSKA in the germline V gene (reference sequence). CDR3 length: 14 amino acids. V was clipped by 5 bases and J by 7 bases; unmatched bases: 11. Here the CDR3 reads CSAWDREIQQPQHF. Here the CDR3 DNA reads TGCAGTGCTTGGGACAGAGAGATACAGCAGCCCCAGCATTTT.

This rearrangement joins TRBV29-1 to TRBJ1-1; D possibly corresponds to TRBD1 (6 bases). CDR3 size: 14 residues. V lost 4 bases and J 2 bases, leaving 14 bases between the germline ends. From germline, CDR1 is SQVTM and CDR2 ANQGSEA. CDR3 protein: CSVVPGQINTEAFF. In nucleotides, the CDR3 is TGCAGCGTTGTACCTGGACAGATCAACACTGAAGCTTTCTTT.

The gene calls are TRBV27 and TRBJ2-1; D possibly corresponds to TRBD2 (7 bases). Looked up from germline, CDR1 is MNHEY and CDR2 is SMNVEV (reference sequence). CDR3 length: 15 residues. V lost 3 bases and J 4 bases, leaving 13 bases between the germline ends. CDR3 protein: CASSFGGLRYNEQFF. The CDR3 DNA reads TGTGCCAGCAGTTTCGGGGGGCTTCGGTACAATGAGCAGTTCTTC.

Written as DNA, the CDR3 is TGCGCCAGCAGCTTCTGGAATGGACAGTACCTAGAAGCTTTCTTT. The encoded protein is CASSFWNGQYLEAFF. This sequence joins TRBV5-1 and TRBJ1-1, with TRBD1 as a possible D gene (6 bases). The germline V gene has CDR1 SGHRS and CDR2 YFSETQ. This CDR3 region has 15 residues. Trimming took off 2 bases at V and 8 bases at J, with 19 bases between the two ends. The full variable domain, its missing parts supplied by reference TRBV5-1 and TRBJ1-1, is KAGVTQTPRYLIKTRGQQVTLSCSPISGHRSVSWYQQTPGQGLQFLFEYFSETQRNKGNFPGRFSGRQFSNSRSEMNVSTLELGDSALYLCASSFWNGQYLEAFFGQGTRLTVV.

This clonotype was counted only a few times. The chain recombines TRBV6-6 with TRBJ2-3; unclear D gene. The CDR3 covers 15 residues. Trimming took off 5 bases at V and 0 bases at J, with 12 bases between the two ends. Germline lookup yields CDR1 MNHNY and CDR2 SVGAGI (reference sequence). CDR3 protein: CASSTKVTSTDTQYF. DNA for the CDR3: TGTGCCAGCAGTACAAAAGTAACTAGCACAGATACGCAGTATTTT.

This clonotype was seen many times. This chain uses TRBV10-3 with TRBJ1-2; D possibly corresponds to TRBD1 (5 bases). The CDR3 runs 14 residues. CDR1 and CDR2 from the germline V gene are ENHRY and SYGVKD. With 4 bases removed from V and 7 bases from J, the gap between germline ends came to 16 bases. CDR3: CAISGDAGGSGYTF. The CDR3 DNA sequence: TGTGCCATCAGTGGCGACGCGGGGGGATCTGGCTACACCTTC.